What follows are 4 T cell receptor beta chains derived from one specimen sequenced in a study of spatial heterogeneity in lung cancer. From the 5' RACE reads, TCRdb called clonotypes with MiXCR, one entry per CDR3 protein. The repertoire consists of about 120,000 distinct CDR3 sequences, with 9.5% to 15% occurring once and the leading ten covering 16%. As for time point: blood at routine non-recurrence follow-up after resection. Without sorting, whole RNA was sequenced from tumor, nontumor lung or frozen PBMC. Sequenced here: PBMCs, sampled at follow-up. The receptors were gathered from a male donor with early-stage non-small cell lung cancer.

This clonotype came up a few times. The CDR3 loop is CASSPGAISGNTIYF. The CDR3 DNA is TGTGCCAGCAGCCCGGGGGCCATCTCTGGAAACACCATATATTTT. The chain recombines TRBV28 with TRBJ1-3; D possibly corresponds to TRBD1 (6 bases). There are 15 residues in the CDR3. Germline loops: CDR1 MDHEN, CDR2 SYDVKM. V gave up 6 bases and J gave up 0 bases, with 12 bases separating them.

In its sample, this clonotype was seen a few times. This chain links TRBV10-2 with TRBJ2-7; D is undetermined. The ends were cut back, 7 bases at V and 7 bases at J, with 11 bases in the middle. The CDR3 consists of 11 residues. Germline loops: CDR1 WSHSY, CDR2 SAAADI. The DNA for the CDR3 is TGCGCCAGCACGGCCCTCGGGGAGCAGTACTTC. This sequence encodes CASTALGEQYF.

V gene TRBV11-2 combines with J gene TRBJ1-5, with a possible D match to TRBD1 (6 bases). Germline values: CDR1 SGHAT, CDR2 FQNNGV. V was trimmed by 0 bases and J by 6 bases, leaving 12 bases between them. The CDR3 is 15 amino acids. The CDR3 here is CASSLDPGAGQPQHF. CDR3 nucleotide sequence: TGTGCCAGCAGCTTAGATCCGGGGGCAGGTCAGCCCCAGCATTTT.

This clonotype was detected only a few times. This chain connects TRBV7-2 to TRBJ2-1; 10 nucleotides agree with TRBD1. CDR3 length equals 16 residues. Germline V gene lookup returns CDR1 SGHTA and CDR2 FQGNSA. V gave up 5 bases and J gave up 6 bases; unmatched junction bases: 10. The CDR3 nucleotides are TGTGCCAGCAGCCCCCGGGGGACAGGGGCGAGCAATGAGCAGTTCTTC. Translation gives CASSPRGTGASNEQFF.